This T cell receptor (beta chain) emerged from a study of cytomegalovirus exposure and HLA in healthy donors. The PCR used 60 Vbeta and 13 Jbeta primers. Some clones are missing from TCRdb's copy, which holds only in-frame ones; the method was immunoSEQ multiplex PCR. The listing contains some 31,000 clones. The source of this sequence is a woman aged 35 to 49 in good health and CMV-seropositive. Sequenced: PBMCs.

CDR3 sequence: CASSLTAGSGANVLTF. CDR3 DNA sequence: TGCGCCAGCAGCTTGACGGCGGGATCTGGGGCCAACGTCCTGACTTTC. This sequence joins TRBV5-1 and TRBJ2-6, with D maybe TRBD2 (6 bases). The germline V gene encodes CDR1 SGHRS and CDR2 YFSETQ. V lost 1 base to trimming and J lost 1 base, with 9 bases between them. There are 16 residues in the CDR3.